Presented here are 2 T cell receptor beta chains from one specimen sequenced in a study of blood T cells in healthy people across ages. Sample-barcoded 5' priming and a J-beta primer mix drove a second PCR of about 6 to 12 cycles. From the 5' RACE reads, TCRdb called clonotypes with MiXCR, one entry per CDR3 protein. The data show over a million distinct CDR3 sequences, with over 35% seen just once and approximately 17% held by the top ten. Sequencing input: blood. The receptors were sampled from an older woman in good health.

This clonotype was seen a few times. J is TRBJ2-1 and V is TRBV5-1; no firm D call. The CDR3 is 15 residues long. Germline lookup yields CDR1 SGHRS and CDR2 YFSETQ. The germline V and J ends were trimmed by 4 bases and 0 bases, with 11 bases remaining between them. The CDR3 spells CASSRRTSSYNEQFF. The DNA for the CDR3 is TGCGCCAGCAGCCGACGGACGAGCTCCTACAATGAGCAGTTCTTC.

In this sample, this clonotype turned up a few times. V usage is TRBV3-1 and J usage is TRBJ2-5; 7 bases fit TRBD2. Germline loops: CDR1 LGHDT, CDR2 YNNKEL (reference sequence). The CDR3 contains 16 residues. V trimming: 0 bases; J trimming: 5 bases; junction bases outside the gene matches: 9. The CDR3 bases are TGTGCCAGCAGCCAAGAAGCGGGCGGGAGTTGGGAGACCCAGTACTTC. Residues: CASSQEAGGSWETQYF.